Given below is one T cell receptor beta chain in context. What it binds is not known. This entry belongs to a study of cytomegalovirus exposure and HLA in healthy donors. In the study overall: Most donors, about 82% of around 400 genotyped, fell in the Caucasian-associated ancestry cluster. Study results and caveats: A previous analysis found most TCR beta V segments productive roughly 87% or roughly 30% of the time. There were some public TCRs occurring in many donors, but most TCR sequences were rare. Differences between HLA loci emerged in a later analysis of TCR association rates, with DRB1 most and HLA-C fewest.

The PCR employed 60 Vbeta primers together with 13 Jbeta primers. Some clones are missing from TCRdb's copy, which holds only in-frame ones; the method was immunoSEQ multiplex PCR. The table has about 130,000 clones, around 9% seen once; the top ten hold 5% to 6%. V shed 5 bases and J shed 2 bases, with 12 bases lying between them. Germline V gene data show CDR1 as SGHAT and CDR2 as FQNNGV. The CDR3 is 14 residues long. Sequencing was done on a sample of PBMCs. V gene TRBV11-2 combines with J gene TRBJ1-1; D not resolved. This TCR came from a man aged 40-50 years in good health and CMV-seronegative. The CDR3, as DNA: TGTGCCAGCAGCGCTAGGAGGCACAACACTGAAGCTTTCTTT. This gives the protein CASSARRHNTEAFF.